This TCR beta chain came from a study of STAT5B mutations in CD4+ large granular lymphocyte leukemia. General observations from the study: Top patient clones used TRBV06 genes more often: 8/27 versus 2/35 in controls. Data were not HLA-matched across samples.

Data came from immunoSEQ multiplex PCR; TCRdb stores just in-frame clones and leaves some out. This table has approximately 30,000 clones, 76% appearing once. Of note for this clone: Its antigen is not known.

Germline loops: CDR1 SGHRS, CDR2 YFSETQ. The CDR3 spans 13 residues. V was cut by 3 bases and J by 5 bases, with 12 bases left in between. The sequence was obtained from a human donor in good health. This rearrangement joins TRBV5-1 to TRBJ2-7, with D perhaps TRBD1 or TRBD2 (5 bases each). Sequenced material: CD4+ T cells from blood buffy coats. The CDR3 DNA is TGCGCCAGCAGCTATTCCGTGGGGGACGAGCAGTACTTC. This sequence encodes CASSYSVGDEQYF.